Shown below are 26 T cell receptor beta chains from a single sample sequenced in a study of response to subunit inactivated influenza vaccine. TCRdb reprocessed the RT-PCR reads via MiXCR and lists one record per CDR3 protein. The sample contains 650,000 to 800,000 distinct CDR3 sequences, roughly 20% of which appear only once. Sequenced material: PBMCs from blood, taken about 5 days after vaccination. Source of these receptors: a man aged 50 to 59 who received an inactivated influenza vaccine.

There are a few counts of this clonotype. CDR3 protein: CSASGAAPNEKLFF. The DNA for the CDR3 is TGCAGTGCTTCGGGGGCAGCCCCTAATGAAAAACTGTTTTTT. The rearrangement joins TRBV20-1 to TRBJ1-4; perhaps TRBD1 as D (6 bases). Germline values: CDR1 DFQATT, CDR2 SNEGSKA (reference sequence). The V end lost 5 bases, the J end lost 3 bases, and 13 bases lay between the germline ends. This CDR3 is built from 14 residues.

In this sample, this clonotype turned up a few times. The chain joins TRBV29-1 to TRBJ2-1; the D gene is possibly TRBD2 (6 bases). The germline gives CDR1 SQVTM, CDR2 ANQGSEA. V was shortened by 4 bases and J by 9 bases, with 16 bases between the two germline ends. The CDR3 is 13 residues long. CDR3 sequence (DNA): TGCAGCGTTGGAGGGACGGGACTGGTTGAGCAGTTCTTC. This encodes CSVGGTGLVEQFF.

V gene TRBV5-6 combines with J gene TRBJ2-5; 9 nucleotides match TRBD2. This CDR3 is 14 amino acids long. V lost 5 bases, J lost 1 base, and 3 bases stayed unmatched. The V gene's germline CDR1 is SGHDT and CDR2 YYEEEE. The CDR3 loop reads CASRTSGIQETQYF. The DNA for the CDR3 is TGTGCCAGCAGGACTAGCGGAATCCAAGAGACCCAGTACTTC.

The V call is TRBV5-1, the J call TRBJ1-5; 8 bases fit TRBD1. V lost 4 bases to trimming and J lost 3 bases; unmatched junction nucleotides: 6. The CDR3 loop spans 15 amino acids. CDR1 is SGHRS and CDR2 is YFSETQ in the germline V gene. The chain's CDR3 is CASSPQTGDNQPQHF. DNA of the CDR3: TGCGCCAGCAGCCCCCAGACAGGGGACAATCAGCCCCAGCATTTT.

This clonotype has more than one count but fewer than ten. The rearrangement uses TRBV12-3 or TRBV12-4 and TRBJ2-3, with a tentative D call TRBD1 (5 bases). The V gene lost 5 bases and the J gene lost 7 bases, with 10 bases spanning the gap. The CDR3 contains 12 residues. The CDR3 DNA follows: TGTGCCAGCAGTCTCGACAGCAATACGCAGTATTTT. Translation gives CASSLDSNTQYF.

There are a few counts of this clonotype. The gene calls are TRBV5-1 and TRBJ1-3; tentatively, D is TRBD1 (6 bases). Trimming pared 4 bases from V and 3 bases from J, leaving 14 bases between. This CDR3 comprises 15 residues. Looked up from germline, CDR1 is SGHRS and CDR2 is YFSETQ. CDR3 sequence (DNA): TGCGCCAGCAGCCTGGAGGGGGGGGATGGAAACACCATATATTTT. It codes for CASSLEGGDGNTIYF.

This clonotype appeared a few times. The chain combines TRBV29-1 with TRBJ2-5, with D perhaps matching TRBD1 or TRBD2 (5 bases each). CDR1 is SQVTM and CDR2 is ANQGSEA in the germline V gene. Trimming removed 5 bases at V and 5 bases at J, with 18 bases between. The CDR3 consists of 14 residues. CDR3 nucleotides: TGCAGCGTTCAGAGGGGTGCGGGCGGGGAGACCCAGTACTTC. As protein: CSVQRGAGGETQYF.

This clonotype has just a few counts. V gene TRBV6-1 combines with J gene TRBJ2-7; tentatively, D is TRBD1 (5 bases). The CDR3 length is 16 residues. Deletions cut 6 bases from V and 3 bases from J, with 21 bases between. Germline CDR1 is MNHNS and CDR2 is SASEGT. The CDR3 loop reads CASRKTREPSFYEQYF. In DNA form, the CDR3 reads TGTGCCAGCAGAAAGACCAGGGAACCGTCTTTCTACGAGCAGTACTTC.

V and J are TRBV7-2 and TRBJ2-7, with TRBD1 identical over 8 bases. Per the germline V gene, CDR1 is SGHTA and CDR2 is FQGNSA. This CDR3 contains 14 residues. V was pared by 6 bases and J by 2 bases, with 6 bases of the junction left unmatched. In DNA, the CDR3 is TGTGCCAGCAGTCGACAGGGGAGGCCCTACGAGCAGTACTTC. Encoded protein: CASSRQGRPYEQYF.

In this sample, this clonotype turned up many times. Written as DNA, the CDR3 is TGTGCCAGCAGCTTGGGCGGCAATAATCAGCCCCAGCATTTT. It codes for CASSLGGNNQPQHF. This rearrangement joins TRBV7-2 to TRBJ1-5, with D uncertain. Germline V gene sequence: CDR1 SGHTA, CDR2 FQGNSA. The V gene lost 3 bases and the J gene lost 4 bases, with 10 bases spanning the gap. The CDR3 has 14 residues.

This chain joins TRBV19 and TRBJ2-1, with 7 bases aligning to TRBD2. J lost 2 bases, V lost 5 bases, and 6 bases had no gene match. This CDR3 comprises 15 residues. The germline CDR1 and CDR2 sequences are LNHDA and SQIVND (reference sequence). The CDR3 protein is CASSERGTTYNEQFF. The CDR3, as DNA: TGTGCCAGTAGTGAGCGGGGAACAACCTACAATGAGCAGTTCTTC.

The chain is built from TRBV7-9 and TRBJ2-7; TRBD1 agrees at 7 bases. V trimming: 5 bases; J trimming: 5 bases; junction bases outside the gene matches: 9. The germline gives CDR1 SEHNR, CDR2 FQNEAQ (reference sequence). This CDR3 is built from 14 residues. The CDR3 nucleotides read TGTGCCAGCAGCGACAGGGTGTGGATTAACGAGCAGTACTTC. Its translation: CASSDRVWINEQYF.

This clonotype has more than one count but fewer than ten. The gene calls are TRBV29-1 and TRBJ1-1; unclear D gene. The CDR3 runs to 13 residues. V lost 5 bases and J 0 bases, leaving 10 bases between the germline ends. Germline-derived CDR1 and CDR2 are SQVTM and ANQGSEA. As DNA, the CDR3 is TGCAGCGTTCCCGGGCCCTTGAACACTGAAGCTTTCTTT. It yields the protein CSVPGPLNTEAFF.

Only a few counts were recorded for this clonotype. V usage is TRBV7-2 and J usage is TRBJ1-1; the D is unclear. Trimming pared 5 bases from V and 13 bases from J, leaving 17 bases between. CDR3 length: 12 residues. Germline V lookup: CDR1 SGHTA, CDR2 FQGNSA. CDR3 in amino acids: CASSPFGLMVFF. CDR3 DNA sequence: TGTGCCAGCAGCCCCTTTGGACTAATGGTTTTCTTT.

About this clonotype: This may be a read error, as it is one base from a much larger clone. V gene TRBV29-1 combines with J gene TRBJ2-3; TRBD1 aligns across 8 bases. The V segment lost 3 bases and the J segment 3 bases; nucleotides outside the gene matches: 8. Germline loops: CDR1 SQVTM, CDR2 ANQGSEA. CDR3 length: 15 amino acids. CDR3 sequence (DNA): TGCAGCGTTGATCCGGCAGGGGGCTTGACAGATACGCAGTATTTT. Protein sequence: CSVDPAGGLTDTQYF.

This clonotype was seen only a few times. The chain employs TRBV29-1 and TRBJ2-5, with 7 bases identical to TRBD1. The CDR3 loop spans 16 amino acids. Germline loops: CDR1 SQVTM, CDR2 ANQGSEA. The J segment lost 7 bases and the V segment lost 0 bases, leaving 14 bases of the junction unmatched. CDR3 loop: CSVEDTRTGRVWTQYF. Here the CDR3 DNA reads TGCAGCGTTGAAGATACTCGGACAGGAAGAGTGTGGACCCAGTACTTC.

This clonotype was seen more than once but under ten times. The CDR3 DNA reads TGTGCCACCCGGACAGGGACAACAGATACGCAGTATTTT. Translating gives CATRTGTTDTQYF. This chain links TRBV24-1 with TRBJ2-3, with 8 positions matching TRBD1. Losses at the gene ends were 9 bases for V and 3 bases for J; bases not matched to a gene: 4. This CDR3 has 13 amino acids. Germline V gene sequence: CDR1 KGHDR, CDR2 SFDVKD.

The chain recombines TRBV20-1 with TRBJ1-1, with 9 bases lining up with TRBD1. In germline, CDR1 is DFQATT, CDR2 SNEGSKA (reference sequence). The CDR3 extends over 16 amino acids. The V gene end was trimmed by 0 bases and the J gene end by 3 bases; junction bases not matched to a gene: 8. DNA of the CDR3: TGCAGTGCTAGAGATCGGGACAGGGTCTTGGACACTGAAGCTTTCTTT. It yields the protein CSARDRDRVLDTEAFF.

The V gene is TRBV9, the J gene TRBJ2-1, with 11 bases lining up with TRBD2. Germline V gives CDR1 SGDLS, CDR2 YYNGEE. Trimming at V came to 0 bases and at J to 15 bases, leaving 14 bases not matched to a gene. This CDR3 has 16 amino acids. The CDR3 DNA reads as TGTGCCAGCAGCGTAGGTATGGCTAGCGGGGGGCAGTTCCGGTTCTTC. Translated, it gives CASSVGMASGGQFRFF.

This clonotype came up many times. The chain joins TRBV20-1 to TRBJ1-1, with D possibly TRBD1 on 6 matching bases. Germline values: CDR1 DFQATT, CDR2 SNEGSKA (reference sequence). The CDR3 is 13 residues long. Between the trimmed V and J ends, which lost 5 bases and 8 bases, there was a span of 18 bases. The CDR3 spells CSADRTVSTEAFF. The CDR3, as DNA: TGCAGTGCTGACCGGACAGTTTCCACAGAAGCTTTCTTT.

This clonotype was picked up many times. The V call is TRBV20-1, the J call TRBJ2-5; a weak D match, TRBD2 (5 bases). The V gene's germline CDR1 is DFQATT and CDR2 SNEGSKA (reference sequence). There are 13 residues in the CDR3. Trimming removed 1 base from V and 4 bases from J, with 10 bases in between. The DNA of the CDR3 is TGCAGTGCTAGAGTCTTGACTATAGAGACCCAGTACTTC. It yields the protein CSARVLTIETQYF.

The chain links TRBV3-1 to TRBJ1-2; D is ambiguous. V dropped 0 bases and J dropped 0 bases, with 8 bases sitting between them. Germline values: CDR1 LGHDT, CDR2 YNNKEL (reference sequence). This CDR3 has 15 amino acids. The CDR3 bases are TGTGCCAGCAGCCAAGAAGGTCAGGCTAACTATGGCTACACCTTC. It translates to CASSQEGQANYGYTF.

This clonotype was observed a few times. The chain has TRBV27 and TRBJ2-7; D not certain. The ends were cut back, 3 bases at V and 2 bases at J, with 14 bases in the middle. This CDR3 region has 15 residues. Germline loops: CDR1 MNHEY, CDR2 SMNVEV (reference sequence). For the CDR3, the DNA is TGTGCCAGCAGTTTGATAGCAGCTACCACCTACGAGCAGTACTTC. Its protein is CASSLIAATTYEQYF.

The CDR3 nucleotides are TGCGCCAGCAGCCAACCCCGCTCGGGGGGCCAGTACAATGAGCAGTTCTTC. This gives the protein CASSQPRSGGQYNEQFF. The J gene is TRBJ2-1, the V gene TRBV4-3; the D gene is possibly TRBD2 (7 bases). The CDR3 sequence is 17 residues long. V lost 2 bases, J lost 4 bases, and 18 bases lay in between. Germline CDR1 LGHNA, CDR2 YSLEER.

The chain has TRBV5-5 and TRBJ1-5, with unresolved D. Trimming removed 0 bases at V and 0 bases at J, with 7 bases between. The CDR3 loop spans 15 amino acids. Germline CDR1 reads SGHKS; CDR2 reads YYEKEE (reference sequence). The chain's CDR3 is CASSLEQISNQPQHF. As DNA, the CDR3 is TGTGCCAGCAGCTTGGAACAGATTAGCAATCAGCCCCAGCATTTT.

This clonotype was observed many times. This chain connects TRBV20-1 to TRBJ2-5; D ambiguous. The V gene lost 6 bases and the J gene lost 3 bases, with 17 bases spanning the gap. The germline V gene encodes CDR1 DFQATT and CDR2 SNEGSKA (reference sequence). There are 14 residues in the CDR3. The CDR3, as DNA: TGCAGTGCAATCGACCCGTTTGGAGAAGAGACCCAGTACTTC. It yields the protein CSAIDPFGEETQYF.